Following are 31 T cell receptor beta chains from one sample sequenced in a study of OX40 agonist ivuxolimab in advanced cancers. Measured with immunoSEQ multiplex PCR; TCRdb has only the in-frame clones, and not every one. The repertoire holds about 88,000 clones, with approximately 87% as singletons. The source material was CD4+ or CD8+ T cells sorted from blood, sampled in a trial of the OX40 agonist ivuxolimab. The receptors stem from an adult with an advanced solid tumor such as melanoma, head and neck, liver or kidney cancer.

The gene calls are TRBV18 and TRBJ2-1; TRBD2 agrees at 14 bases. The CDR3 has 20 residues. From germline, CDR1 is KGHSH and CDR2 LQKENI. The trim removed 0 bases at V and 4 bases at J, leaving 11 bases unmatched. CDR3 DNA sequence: TGTGCCAGCTCACCACCGCCCGGACTAGCGGGAGGTCACAATTACAATGAGCAGTTCTTC. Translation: CASSPPPGLAGGHNYNEQFF.

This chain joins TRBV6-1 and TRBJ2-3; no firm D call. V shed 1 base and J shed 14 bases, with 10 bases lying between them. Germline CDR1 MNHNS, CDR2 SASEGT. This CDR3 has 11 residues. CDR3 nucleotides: TGTGCCAGCAGTGAAGGCCCTGATCCGTATTTT. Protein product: CASSEGPDPYF.

CDR3 DNA: TGTGCCAGCAGCCCCCAAACCGGGGGAACCGGTTCACCCCTCCACTTT. It specifies CASSPQTGGTGSPLHF. The V call is TRBV11-3, the J call TRBJ1-6; weak D call: TRBD1 (5 bases). Trimming stripped 5 bases from V and 9 bases from J, with 20 bases between. Germline assignment: CDR1 SGHNT and CDR2 YENEEA. This CDR3 is 16 amino acids long.

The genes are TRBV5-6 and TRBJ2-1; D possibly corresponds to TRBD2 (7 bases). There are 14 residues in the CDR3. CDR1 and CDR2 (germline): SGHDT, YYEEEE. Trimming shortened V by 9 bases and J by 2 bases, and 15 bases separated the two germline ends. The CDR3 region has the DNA TGTGCCACCGCCCGGGGGGCTGCCTACAATGAGCAGTTCTTC. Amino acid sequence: CATARGAAYNEQFF.

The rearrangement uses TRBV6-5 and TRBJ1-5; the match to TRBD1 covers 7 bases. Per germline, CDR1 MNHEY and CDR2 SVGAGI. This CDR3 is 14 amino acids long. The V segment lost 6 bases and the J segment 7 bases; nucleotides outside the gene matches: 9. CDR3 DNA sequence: TGTGCCAGCAGCCAGGGGGGGCCGCGGCAGCCCCAGCATTTT. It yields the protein CASSQGGPRQPQHF.

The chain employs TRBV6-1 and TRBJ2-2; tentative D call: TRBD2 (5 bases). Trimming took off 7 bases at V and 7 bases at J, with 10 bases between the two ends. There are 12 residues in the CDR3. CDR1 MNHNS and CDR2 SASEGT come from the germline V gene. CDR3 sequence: CASTGGYGELFF. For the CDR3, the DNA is TGTGCCAGCACCGGAGGCTACGGGGAGCTGTTTTTT.

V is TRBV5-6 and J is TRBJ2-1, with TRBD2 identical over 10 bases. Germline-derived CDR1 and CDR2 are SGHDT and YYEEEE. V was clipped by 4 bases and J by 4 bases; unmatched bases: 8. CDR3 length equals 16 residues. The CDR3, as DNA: TGTGCCAGCAGCCCCGCCGGGACTAGCGCTTACAATGAGCAGTTCTTC. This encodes CASSPAGTSAYNEQFF.

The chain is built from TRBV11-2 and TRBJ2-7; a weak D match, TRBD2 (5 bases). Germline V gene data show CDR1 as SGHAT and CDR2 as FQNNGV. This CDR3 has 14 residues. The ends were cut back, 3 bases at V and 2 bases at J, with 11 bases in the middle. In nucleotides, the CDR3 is TGTGCCAGCAGCTTGGACGGACTTGCCTACGAGCAGTACTTC. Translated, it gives CASSLDGLAYEQYF.

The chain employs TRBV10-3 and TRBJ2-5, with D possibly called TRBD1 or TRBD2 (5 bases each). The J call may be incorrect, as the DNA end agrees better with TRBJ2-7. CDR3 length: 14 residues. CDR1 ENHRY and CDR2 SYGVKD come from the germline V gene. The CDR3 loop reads CAIRGDYGSYEQYF. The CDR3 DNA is TGTGCCATCAGGGGGGATTACGGGTCCTACGAGCAGTACTTC.

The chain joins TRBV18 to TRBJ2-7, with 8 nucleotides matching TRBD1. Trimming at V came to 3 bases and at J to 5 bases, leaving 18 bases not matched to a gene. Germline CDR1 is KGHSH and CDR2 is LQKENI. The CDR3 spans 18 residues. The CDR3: CASSPRTSSSRGHHEQYF. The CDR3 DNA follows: TGTGCCAGCTCACCTCGTACCTCGAGCTCCAGGGGGCACCACGAGCAGTACTTC.

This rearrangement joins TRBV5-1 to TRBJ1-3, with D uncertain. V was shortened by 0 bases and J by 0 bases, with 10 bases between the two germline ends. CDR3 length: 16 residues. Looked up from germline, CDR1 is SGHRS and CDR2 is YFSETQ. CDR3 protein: CASSLEGGSSGNTIYF. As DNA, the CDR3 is TGCGCCAGCAGCTTGGAGGGCGGGAGCTCTGGAAACACCATATATTTT.

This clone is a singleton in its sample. CDR3 protein: CASSPPSGELFF. CDR3 nucleotides: TGTGCCAGCTCACCACCCAGCGGGGAGCTGTTTTTT. The chain combines TRBV18 with TRBJ2-2; D gene unclear. CDR3 length: 12 residues. Deletions cut 0 bases from V and 7 bases from J, with 3 bases between. Germline lookup yields CDR1 KGHSH and CDR2 LQKENI.

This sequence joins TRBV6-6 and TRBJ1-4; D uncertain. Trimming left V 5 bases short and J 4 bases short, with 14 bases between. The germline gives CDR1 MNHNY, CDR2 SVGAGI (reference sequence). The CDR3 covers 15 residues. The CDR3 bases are TGTGCCAGCAGTCAAAAACAAGTACTTAATGAAAAACTGTTTTTT. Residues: CASSQKQVLNEKLFF.

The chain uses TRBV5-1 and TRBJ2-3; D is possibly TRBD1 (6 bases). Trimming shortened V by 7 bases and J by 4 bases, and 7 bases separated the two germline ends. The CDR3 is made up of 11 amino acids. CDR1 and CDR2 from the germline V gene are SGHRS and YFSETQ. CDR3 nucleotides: TGCGCCAGCCAGGGGCCAGATACGCAGTATTTT. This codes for CASQGPDTQYF. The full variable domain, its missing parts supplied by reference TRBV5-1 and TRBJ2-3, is KAGVTQTPRYLIKTRGQQVTLSCSPISGHRSVSWYQQTPGQGLQFLFEYFSETQRNKGNFPGRFSGRQFSNSRSEMNVSTLELGDSALYLCASQGPDTQYFGPGTRLTVL.

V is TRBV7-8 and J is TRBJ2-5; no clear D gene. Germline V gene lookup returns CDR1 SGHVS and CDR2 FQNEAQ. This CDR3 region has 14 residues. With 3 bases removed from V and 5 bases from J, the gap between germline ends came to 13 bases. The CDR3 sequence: CASSFGLDPETQYF. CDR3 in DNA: TGTGCCAGCAGCTTCGGCCTGGACCCGGAGACCCAGTACTTC.

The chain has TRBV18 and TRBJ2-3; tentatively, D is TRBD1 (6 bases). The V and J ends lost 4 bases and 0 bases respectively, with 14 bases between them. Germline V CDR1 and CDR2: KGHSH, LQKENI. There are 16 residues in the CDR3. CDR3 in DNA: TGTGCCAGCTCACAGGACAGACGTGCTAGCACAGATACGCAGTATTTT. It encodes CASSQDRRASTDTQYF.

CDR3 sequence reads: CASRSSPGDGHNEQFF. The CDR3, as DNA: TGCGCCAGCAGATCTAGCCCGGGAGACGGGCACAATGAGCAGTTCTTC. The rearrangement links TRBV5-1 to TRBJ2-1; D possibly corresponds to TRBD2 (6 bases). Trimming removed 5 bases from V and 5 bases from J, with 20 bases in between. Per the germline V gene, CDR1 is SGHRS and CDR2 is YFSETQ. This CDR3 is built from 16 residues.

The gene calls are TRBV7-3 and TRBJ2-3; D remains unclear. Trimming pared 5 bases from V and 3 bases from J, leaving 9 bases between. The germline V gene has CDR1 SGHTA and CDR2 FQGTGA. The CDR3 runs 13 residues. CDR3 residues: CASSASSTDTQYF. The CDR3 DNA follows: TGTGCCAGCAGCGCCTCCAGTACAGATACGCAGTATTTT.

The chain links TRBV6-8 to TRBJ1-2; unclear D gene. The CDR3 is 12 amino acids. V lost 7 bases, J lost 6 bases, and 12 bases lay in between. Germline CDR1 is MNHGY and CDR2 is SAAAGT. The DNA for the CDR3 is TGTGCCAGCACCCCCCCGAGGAATGGCTACACCTTC. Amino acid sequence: CASTPPRNGYTF.

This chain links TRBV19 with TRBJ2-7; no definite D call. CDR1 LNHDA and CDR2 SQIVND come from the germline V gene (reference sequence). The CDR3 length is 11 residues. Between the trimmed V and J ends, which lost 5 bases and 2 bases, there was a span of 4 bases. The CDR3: CASSDAYEQYF. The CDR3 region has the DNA TGTGCCAGTAGTGATGCCTACGAGCAGTACTTC.

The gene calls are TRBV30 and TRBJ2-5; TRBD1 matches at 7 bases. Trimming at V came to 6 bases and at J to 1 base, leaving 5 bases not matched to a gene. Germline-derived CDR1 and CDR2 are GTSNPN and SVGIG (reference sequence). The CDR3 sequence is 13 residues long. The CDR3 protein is CACAKGAQETQYF. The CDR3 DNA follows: TGTGCCTGTGCCAAGGGGGCCCAAGAGACCCAGTACTTC.

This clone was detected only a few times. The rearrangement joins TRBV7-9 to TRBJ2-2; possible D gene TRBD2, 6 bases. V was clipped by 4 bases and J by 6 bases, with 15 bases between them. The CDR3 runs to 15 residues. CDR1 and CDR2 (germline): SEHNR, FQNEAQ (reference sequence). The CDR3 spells CASSSPLSGAGELFF. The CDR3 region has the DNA TGTGCCAGCAGCTCACCCTTGTCGGGGGCCGGGGAGCTGTTTTTT.

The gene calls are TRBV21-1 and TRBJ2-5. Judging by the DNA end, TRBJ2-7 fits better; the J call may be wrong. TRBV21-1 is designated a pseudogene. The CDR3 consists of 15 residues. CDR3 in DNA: TGTGCCAGCAGCCCCAGGTGGAGAGGCTCCTACGAGCAGTACTTC. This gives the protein CASSPRWRGSYEQYF.

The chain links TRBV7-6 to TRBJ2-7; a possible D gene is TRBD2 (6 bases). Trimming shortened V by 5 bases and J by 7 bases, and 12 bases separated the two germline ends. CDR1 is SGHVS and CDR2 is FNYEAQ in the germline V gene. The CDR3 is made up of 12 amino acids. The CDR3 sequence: CASSTYRGEQYF. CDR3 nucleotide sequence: TGTGCCAGCAGCACCTACCGGGGGGAGCAGTACTTC.

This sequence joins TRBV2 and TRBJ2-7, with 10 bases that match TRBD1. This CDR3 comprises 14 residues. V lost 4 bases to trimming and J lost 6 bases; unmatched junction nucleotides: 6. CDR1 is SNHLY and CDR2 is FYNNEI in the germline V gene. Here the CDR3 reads CASSGGTGEGEQYF. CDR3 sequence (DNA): TGTGCCAGCAGTGGGGGGACAGGGGAGGGCGAGCAGTACTTC.

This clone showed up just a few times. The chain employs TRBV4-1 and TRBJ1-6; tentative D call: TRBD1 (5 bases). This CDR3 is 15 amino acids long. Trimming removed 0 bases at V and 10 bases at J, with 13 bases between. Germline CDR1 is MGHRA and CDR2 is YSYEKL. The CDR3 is CASSQDVQGRSPLHF. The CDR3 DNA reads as TGCGCCAGCAGCCAAGATGTTCAGGGTAGGTCACCCCTCCACTTT.

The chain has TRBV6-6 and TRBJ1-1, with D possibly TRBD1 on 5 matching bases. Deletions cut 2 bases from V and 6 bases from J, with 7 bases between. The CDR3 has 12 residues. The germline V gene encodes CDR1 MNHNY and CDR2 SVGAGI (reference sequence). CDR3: CASSYVGAEAFF. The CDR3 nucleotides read TGTGCCAGCAGTTACGTGGGGGCTGAAGCTTTCTTT.

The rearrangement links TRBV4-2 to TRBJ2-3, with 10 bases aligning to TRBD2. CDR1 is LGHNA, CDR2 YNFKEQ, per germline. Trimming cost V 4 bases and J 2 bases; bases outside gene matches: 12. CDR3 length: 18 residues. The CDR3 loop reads CASSRPGAAGGPTDTQYF. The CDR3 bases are TGTGCCAGCAGCCGCCCAGGCGCAGCGGGGGGGCCCACAGATACGCAGTATTTT.

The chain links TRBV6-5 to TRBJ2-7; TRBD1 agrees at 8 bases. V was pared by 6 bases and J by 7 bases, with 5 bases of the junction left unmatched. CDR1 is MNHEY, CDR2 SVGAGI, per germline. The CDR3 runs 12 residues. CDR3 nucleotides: TGTGCCAGCAGCTTGCGACAGGGGGAGCAGTACTTC. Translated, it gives CASSLRQGEQYF.

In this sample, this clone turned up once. The CDR3 protein is CATTTTSGDSYEQYF. The CDR3 DNA sequence: TGTGCCACCACTACTACTAGCGGCGACTCCTACGAGCAGTACTTC. The genes are TRBV6-5 and TRBJ2-7; 8 bases are a match to TRBD2. The germline CDR1 and CDR2 sequences are MNHEY and SVGAGI. CDR3 size: 15 residues. The V segment lost 10 bases and the J segment 0 bases; nucleotides outside the gene matches: 11.

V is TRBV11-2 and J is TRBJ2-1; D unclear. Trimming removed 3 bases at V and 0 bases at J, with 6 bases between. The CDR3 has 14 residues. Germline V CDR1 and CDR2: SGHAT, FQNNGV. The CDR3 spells CASSFDSSYNEQFF. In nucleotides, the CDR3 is TGTGCCAGCAGCTTTGATAGCTCCTACAATGAGCAGTTCTTC.